The 27 T cell receptor beta chains presented below share a single source sample, sequenced in a study of blood T cell repertoires in COVID-19. TCRdb's copy holds only in-frame clones and misses some; the assay was immunoSEQ multiplex PCR. The sample yields some 38,000 clones, less than 80% seen once. The sequencing input was peripheral blood. The receptors derive from a man in his 70s with COVID-19, enrolled during active disease.

The rearrangement links TRBV28 to TRBJ1-5, with 8 bases lining up with TRBD1. The germline gives CDR1 MDHEN, CDR2 SYDVKM. V lost 1 base, J lost 0 bases, and 14 bases stayed unmatched. The CDR3 runs to 20 residues. The CDR3 reads CASSLFFGTGKPYSNQPQHF. In nucleotides, the CDR3 is TGTGCCAGCAGTTTATTTTTCGGGACAGGCAAACCCTATAGCAATCAGCCCCAGCATTTT.

A few counts support this clone. V and J are TRBV9 and TRBJ2-7; 11 nucleotides match TRBD1. Germline-derived CDR1 and CDR2 are SGDLS and YYNGEE. This CDR3 has 14 amino acids. With 4 bases clipped from V and 6 bases from J, the junction kept 6 bases outside the gene matches. CDR3 sequence reads: CASSSQGQGGEQYF. The CDR3 DNA sequence: TGTGCCAGCAGCTCCCAGGGACAGGGGGGCGAGCAGTACTTC.

This chain joins TRBV18 and TRBJ1-1, with D possibly being TRBD1 (6 bases). This CDR3 has 12 amino acids. V was shortened by 3 bases and J by 9 bases, with 11 bases between the two germline ends. CDR1 and CDR2 (germline): KGHSH, LQKENI. The CDR3 sequence: CASSPSTGQAFF. As DNA, the CDR3 is TGTGCCAGCTCACCGTCAACAGGGCAAGCTTTCTTT.

In its sample, this clone was seen a few times. The gene calls are TRBV6-1 and TRBJ2-2, with TRBD1 identical over 8 bases. The CDR3 contains 14 residues. The germline CDR1 and CDR2 sequences are MNHNS and SASEGT. V shed 1 base, J shed 8 bases, and the junction held 3 bases outside the gene matches. The CDR3, as DNA: TGTGCCAGCAGTGAAGGGGACAGGAAAGGGGAGCTGTTTTTT. Protein sequence: CASSEGDRKGELFF.

The chain employs TRBV6-2 or TRBV6-3 and TRBJ2-2, with a weak D call TRBD1 (6 bases). Per germline, CDR1 MNHEY and CDR2 SVGEGT. This CDR3 is 16 amino acids long. V lost 5 bases and J 4 bases, leaving 17 bases between the germline ends. CDR3 coding DNA: TGTGCCAGCAGTACCGACAGGCCCCGGAGCACCGGGGAGCTGTTTTTT. Its translation is CASSTDRPRSTGELFF.

The chain employs TRBV10-2 and TRBJ2-1; the D is unclear. The V end was cut by 7 bases, the J end by 3 bases, with 13 bases between. Per germline, CDR1 WSHSY and CDR2 SAAADI. The length of the CDR3 is 14 residues. CDR3 sequence (DNA): TGCGCCAGCACTATTCAAGTCCGCTACAATGAGCAGTTCTTC. This gives the protein CASTIQVRYNEQFF.

The rearrangement links TRBV5-1 to TRBJ1-2, with 9 bases matching TRBD1. The CDR3 extends over 14 amino acids. Germline CDR1 SGHRS, CDR2 YFSETQ. With V trimmed by 4 bases and J by 4 bases, 5 bases remained unmatched. CDR3 sequence (DNA): TGCGCCAGCAGCCCCGACAGGGGGACCTATGGCTACACCTTC. Its translation is CASSPDRGTYGYTF.

The chain links TRBV29-1 to TRBJ2-7; tentative D call: TRBD2 (5 bases). Germline loops: CDR1 SQVTM, CDR2 ANQGSEA. Trimming removed 7 bases at V and 7 bases at J, with 20 bases between. The CDR3 runs to 13 residues. The CDR3 protein is CSAISSGSVEQYF. CDR3 DNA: TGCAGCGCCATTTCGTCGGGGTCGGTGGAGCAGTACTTC.

This clone was observed a few times. The chain has TRBV5-1 and TRBJ1-3; D remains ambiguous. Germline V gives CDR1 SGHRS, CDR2 YFSETQ. V lost 5 bases and J 4 bases, leaving 16 bases between the germline ends. The CDR3 is made up of 15 amino acids. In DNA, the CDR3 is TGCGCCAGCAGGCGACTTCCCCTTGCAGGAAACACCATATATTTT. Translated, it gives CASRRLPLAGNTIYF. The variable domain in full, completed from reference TRBV5-1 and TRBJ1-3, reads KAGVTQTPRYLIKTRGQQVTLSCSPISGHRSVSWYQQTPGQGLQFLFEYFSETQRNKGNFPGRFSGRQFSNSRSEMNVSTLELGDSALYLCASRRLPLAGNTIYFGEGSWLTVV.

This clone appeared a single time. The gene calls are TRBV19 and TRBJ2-2, with TRBD2 matching 15 bases. The length of the CDR3 is 19 residues. The germline V gene encodes CDR1 LNHDA and CDR2 SQIVND (reference sequence). With V trimmed by 2 bases and J by 4 bases, 8 bases remained unmatched. CDR3 DNA sequence: TGTGCCAGTAGTATACAGGGACTAGCGGGAGGTGGCGGCACCGGGGAGCTGTTTTTT. Protein sequence: CASSIQGLAGGGGTGELFF.

The chain employs TRBV27 and TRBJ1-1; 7 bases are shared with TRBD1. This CDR3 has 15 residues. Germline CDR1 and CDR2: MNHEY and SMNVEV (reference sequence). Germline trimming cut 7 bases from V and 3 bases from J; bases unmatched to any gene: 11. CDR3 bases: TGTGCCAGCAATTTGCAGGGGGGTAAGGACACTGAAGCTTTCTTT. The encoded protein is CASNLQGGKDTEAFF.

The CDR3 DNA is TGCGCCAGCAGCTCAGCAGGATCGGGGACAAGTGCAAATGGCTACACCTTC. Amino acids: CASSSAGSGTSANGYTF. The V and J genes are TRBV5-1 and TRBJ1-2, with D possibly matching TRBD1 (6 bases). Deletions cut 3 bases from V and 6 bases from J, with 24 bases between. CDR3 length equals 17 residues. Germline CDR1 SGHRS, CDR2 YFSETQ.

The rearrangement links TRBV28 to TRBJ1-4; no definite D call. The V and J ends lost 3 bases and 0 bases respectively, with 8 bases between them. CDR1 and CDR2 (germline): MDHEN, SYDVKM. This CDR3 is built from 15 residues. The CDR3 DNA reads TGTGCCAGCAGTTTGGGCCTGGCAACTAATGAAAAACTGTTTTTT. This encodes CASSLGLATNEKLFF.

This chain joins TRBV29-1 and TRBJ2-1; TRBD1 might be the D (5 bases). V shed 4 bases and J shed 11 bases, with 12 bases lying between them. The CDR3 covers 11 residues. Germline V gene lookup returns CDR1 SQVTM and CDR2 ANQGSEA. CDR3 sequence reads: CSVAPTDKQFF. The CDR3 DNA is TGCAGCGTTGCCCCGACAGACAAGCAGTTCTTC.

J is TRBJ2-2 and V is TRBV7-2; possible D gene TRBD2, 5 bases. Trimming left V 2 bases short and J 3 bases short, with 10 bases between. This CDR3 region has 15 residues. Germline V lookup: CDR1 SGHTA, CDR2 FQGNSA. The CDR3 reads CASSLITRYTGELFF. For the CDR3, the DNA is TGTGCCAGCAGCTTAATTACTAGATACACCGGGGAGCTGTTTTTT.

This chain links TRBV6-6 with TRBJ1-6; D not certain. CDR1 is MNHNY and CDR2 is SVGAGI in the germline V gene (reference sequence). The CDR3 runs to 13 residues. Between the trimmed V and J ends, which lost 7 bases and 9 bases, there was a span of 13 bases. The CDR3 region is CASTRQSGSPLHF. The CDR3 DNA follows: TGTGCCAGCACCCGTCAGTCTGGTTCACCCCTCCACTTT.

The chain links TRBV29-1 to TRBJ2-1; D possibly corresponds to TRBD2 (6 bases). Germline CDR1 reads SQVTM; CDR2 reads ANQGSEA. The CDR3 runs to 10 residues. V was trimmed by 5 bases and J by 8 bases, leaving 7 bases between them. The chain's CDR3 is CSVSGDEQFF. The CDR3, as DNA: TGCAGCGTTTCGGGGGATGAGCAGTTCTTC.

This chain connects TRBV29-1 to TRBJ1-5; TRBD1 matches at 9 bases. With 7 bases clipped from V and 6 bases from J, the junction kept 7 bases outside the gene matches. Germline V gene lookup returns CDR1 SQVTM and CDR2 ANQGSEA. CDR3 size: 13 residues. CDR3 sequence reads: CSAGQGGSQPQHF. The CDR3 region has the DNA TGCAGCGCGGGACAGGGTGGTTCTCAGCCCCAGCATTTT.

The rearrangement uses TRBV5-4 and TRBJ1-2; unclear D gene. This CDR3 comprises 13 residues. Per germline, CDR1 SGHNT and CDR2 YYREEE (reference sequence). V lost 2 bases and J 1 base, leaving 6 bases between the germline ends. The CDR3 bases are TGTGCCAGCAGCTTTTCTAATAACTATGGCTACACCTTC. This gives the protein CASSFSNNYGYTF.

The sample holds a few counts of this clone. The gene calls are TRBV18 and TRBJ2-7, with D uncertain. Germline loops: CDR1 KGHSH, CDR2 LQKENI. The CDR3 is 13 amino acids. V lost 3 bases to trimming and J lost 10 bases, with 16 bases between them. The CDR3 here is CASSPLQEATQYF. The CDR3, as DNA: TGTGCCAGCTCACCGTTACAAGAGGCAACACAGTACTTC.

This chain uses TRBV5-6 with TRBJ1-4, with D uncertain. The ends were cut back, 0 bases at V and 4 bases at J, with 7 bases in the middle. CDR3 length equals 14 residues. Germline CDR1 and CDR2: SGHDT and YYEEEE. DNA of the CDR3: TGTGCCAGCAGCTTGGGGGGAGTTAATGAAAAACTGTTTTTT. Protein: CASSLGGVNEKLFF.

The rearrangement uses TRBV18 and TRBJ2-5; 9 nucleotides match TRBD1. The germline V gene encodes CDR1 KGHSH and CDR2 LQKENI. The J segment lost 8 bases and the V segment lost 3 bases, leaving 7 bases of the junction unmatched. The CDR3 totals 14 residues. Written as DNA, the CDR3 is TGTGCCAGCTCACCCCGGGACAGGGAAGTTACCCAGTACTTC. This codes for CASSPRDREVTQYF.

The CDR3 DNA reads as TGTGCCAGCAGCTTAGCGGGGACAGTAGTTCAGTACTTC. Protein: CASSLAGTVVQYF. The rearrangement joins TRBV7-8 to TRBJ2-4; 7 bases map to TRBD1. Germline trimming cut 0 bases from V and 11 bases from J; bases unmatched to any gene: 4. The CDR3 runs to 13 residues. Germline V gives CDR1 SGHVS, CDR2 FQNEAQ.

This clone turned up a few times. The genes are TRBV12-3 or TRBV12-4 and TRBJ2-7; a weak D match, TRBD1 (5 bases). With 2 bases removed from V and 3 bases from J, the gap between germline ends came to 5 bases. The CDR3 sequence is 12 residues long. The DNA of the CDR3 is TGTGCCAGCAGTTTACAGGGCTACGAGCAGTACTTC. Translation: CASSLQGYEQYF.

V and J are TRBV5-1 and TRBJ2-7, with a tentative D call TRBD2 (6 bases). Germline loops: CDR1 SGHRS, CDR2 YFSETQ. There are 13 residues in the CDR3. The V gene lost 7 bases and the J gene lost 6 bases, with 17 bases spanning the gap. This chain's CDR3 is CASGLGDFGEQYF. In DNA, the CDR3 is TGCGCCAGCGGTTTGGGGGACTTTGGCGAGCAGTACTTC.

The chain employs TRBV13 and TRBJ2-1, with 10 bases lining up with TRBD2. From germline, CDR1 is PRHDT and CDR2 FYEKMQ (reference sequence). With V trimmed by 3 bases and J by 15 bases, 11 bases remained unmatched. The CDR3 length is 14 residues. CDR3 sequence reads: CASSLGSGRPGGFF. The CDR3 DNA follows: TGTGCCAGCAGCTTGGGTAGCGGGAGGCCCGGGGGGTTCTTC.

J is TRBJ1-3 and V is TRBV14; no definite D call. This CDR3 has 15 residues. Trimming took off 1 base at V and 0 bases at J, with 7 bases between the two ends. The germline gives CDR1 SGHDN, CDR2 FVKESK. For the CDR3, the DNA is TGTGCCAGCAGCCAAGCTCTTTTCTCTGGAAACACCATATATTTT. Encoded protein: CASSQALFSGNTIYF.